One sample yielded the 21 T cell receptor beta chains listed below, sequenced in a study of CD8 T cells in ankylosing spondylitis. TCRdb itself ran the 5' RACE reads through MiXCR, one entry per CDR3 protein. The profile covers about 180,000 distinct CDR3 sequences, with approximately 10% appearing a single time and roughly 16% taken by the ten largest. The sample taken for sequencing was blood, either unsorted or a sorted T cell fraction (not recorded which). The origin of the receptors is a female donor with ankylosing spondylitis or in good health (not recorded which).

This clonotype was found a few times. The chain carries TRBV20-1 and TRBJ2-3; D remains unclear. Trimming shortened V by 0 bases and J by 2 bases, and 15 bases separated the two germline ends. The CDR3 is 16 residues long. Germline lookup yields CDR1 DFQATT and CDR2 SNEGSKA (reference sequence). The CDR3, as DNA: TGCAGTGCTAGAGAAGGGCGGAACTATTTCACAGATACGCAGTATTTT. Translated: CSAREGRNYFTDTQYF.

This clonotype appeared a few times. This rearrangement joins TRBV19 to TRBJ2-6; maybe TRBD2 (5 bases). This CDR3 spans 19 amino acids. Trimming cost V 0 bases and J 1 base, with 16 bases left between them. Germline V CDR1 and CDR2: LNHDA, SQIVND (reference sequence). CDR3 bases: TGTGCCAGTAGTATAGATTACTGGGGTAGAGGGTCTGGGGCCAACGTCCTGACTTTC. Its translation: CASSIDYWGRGSGANVLTF. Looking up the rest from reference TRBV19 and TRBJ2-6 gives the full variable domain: DGGITQSPKYLFRKEGQNVTLSCEQNLNHDAMYWYRQDPGQGLRLIYYSQIVNDFQKGDIAEGYSVSREKKESFPLTVTSAQKNPTAFYLCASSIDYWGRGSGANVLTFGAGSRLTVL.

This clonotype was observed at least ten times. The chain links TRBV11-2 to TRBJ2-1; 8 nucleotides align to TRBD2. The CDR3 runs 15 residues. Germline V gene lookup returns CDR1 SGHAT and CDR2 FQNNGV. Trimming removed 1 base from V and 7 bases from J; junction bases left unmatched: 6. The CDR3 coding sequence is TGTGCCAGCAGCTTAGCGGGAGGGCCGGGAAATGAGCAGTTCTTC. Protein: CASSLAGGPGNEQFF.

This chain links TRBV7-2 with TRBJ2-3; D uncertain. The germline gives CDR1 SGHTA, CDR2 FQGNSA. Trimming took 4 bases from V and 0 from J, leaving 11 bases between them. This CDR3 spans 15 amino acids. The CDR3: CASSSSIASTDTQYF. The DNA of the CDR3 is TGTGCCAGCAGCTCGTCTATCGCTAGCACAGATACGCAGTATTTT.

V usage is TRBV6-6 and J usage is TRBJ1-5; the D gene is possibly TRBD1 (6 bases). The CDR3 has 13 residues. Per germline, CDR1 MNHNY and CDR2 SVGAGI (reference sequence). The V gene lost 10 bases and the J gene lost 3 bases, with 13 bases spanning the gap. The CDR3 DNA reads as TGTGCCACGACCCGGACAGTCAATCAGCCCCAGCATTTT. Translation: CATTRTVNQPQHF.

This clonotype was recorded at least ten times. CDR3 bases: TGTGCCAGCAGTTTAATCGGAGAGACCCAGTACTTC. The encoded protein is CASSLIGETQYF. This chain uses TRBV12-3 or TRBV12-4 with TRBJ2-5; D call uncertain. The CDR3 extends over 12 amino acids. Deletions cut 2 bases from V and 4 bases from J, with 5 bases between.

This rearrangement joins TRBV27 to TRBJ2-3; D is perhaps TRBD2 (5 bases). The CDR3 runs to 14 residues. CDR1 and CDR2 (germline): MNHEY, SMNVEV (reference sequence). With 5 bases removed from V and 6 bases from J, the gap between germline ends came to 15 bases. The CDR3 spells CASSIYQSSDTQYF. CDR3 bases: TGTGCCAGCAGTATCTACCAATCTAGCGATACGCAGTATTTT.

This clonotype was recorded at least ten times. Here the CDR3 reads CASSEWLAGDYQYF. In nucleotides, the CDR3 is TGTGCCAGCAGTGAATGGCTAGCGGGAGACTACCAGTACTTC. The V call is TRBV2, the J call TRBJ2-7, with 10 bases aligning to TRBD2. Germline V gene data show CDR1 as SNHLY and CDR2 as FYNNEI. This CDR3 has 14 residues. Trimming removed 2 bases from V and 10 bases from J; junction bases left unmatched: 8.

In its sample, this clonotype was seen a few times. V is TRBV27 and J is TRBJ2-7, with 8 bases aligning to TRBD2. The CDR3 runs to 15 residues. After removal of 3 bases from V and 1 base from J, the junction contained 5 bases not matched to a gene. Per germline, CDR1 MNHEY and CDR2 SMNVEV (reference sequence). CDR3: CASSFGLAGSYEQYF. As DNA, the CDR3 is TGTGCCAGCAGTTTCGGACTAGCAGGGTCCTACGAGCAGTACTTC.

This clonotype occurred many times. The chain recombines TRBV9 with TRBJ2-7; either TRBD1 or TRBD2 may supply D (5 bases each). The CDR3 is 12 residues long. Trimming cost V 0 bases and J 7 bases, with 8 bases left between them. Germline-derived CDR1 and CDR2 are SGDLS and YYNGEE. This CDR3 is CASSVVGGEQYF. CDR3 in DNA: TGTGCCAGCAGCGTAGTTGGGGGAGAGCAGTACTTC.

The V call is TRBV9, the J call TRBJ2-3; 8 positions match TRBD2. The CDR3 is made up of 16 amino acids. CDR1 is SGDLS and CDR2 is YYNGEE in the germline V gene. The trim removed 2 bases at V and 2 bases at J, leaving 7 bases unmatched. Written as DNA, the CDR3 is TGTGCCAGCAGCGTGGGGCTAGCGGGTGTCACAGATACGCAGTATTTT. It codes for CASSVGLAGVTDTQYF.

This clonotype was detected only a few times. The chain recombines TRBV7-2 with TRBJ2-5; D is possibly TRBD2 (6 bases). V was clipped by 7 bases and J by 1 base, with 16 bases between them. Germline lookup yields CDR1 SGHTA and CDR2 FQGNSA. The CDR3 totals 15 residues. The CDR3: CASTSEGLLQETQYF. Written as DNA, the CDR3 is TGTGCCAGCACCTCCGAGGGACTTCTCCAAGAGACCCAGTACTTC. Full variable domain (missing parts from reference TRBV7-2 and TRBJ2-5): GAGVSQSPSNKVTEKGKDVELRCDPISGHTALYWYRQSLGQGLEFLIYFQGNSAPDKSGLPSDRFSAERTGGSVSTLTIQRTQQEDSAVYLCASTSEGLLQETQYFGPGTRLLVL.

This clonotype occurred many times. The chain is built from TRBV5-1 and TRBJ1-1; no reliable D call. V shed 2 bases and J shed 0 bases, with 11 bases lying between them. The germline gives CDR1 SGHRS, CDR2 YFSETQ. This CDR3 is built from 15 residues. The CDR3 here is CASSLKEGMNTEAFF. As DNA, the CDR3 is TGCGCCAGCAGCTTAAAGGAGGGTATGAACACTGAAGCTTTCTTT.

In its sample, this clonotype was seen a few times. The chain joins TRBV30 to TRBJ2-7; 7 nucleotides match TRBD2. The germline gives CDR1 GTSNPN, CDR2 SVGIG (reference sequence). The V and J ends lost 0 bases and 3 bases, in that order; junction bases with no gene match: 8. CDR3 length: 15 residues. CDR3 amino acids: CAWSVGTSVFYEQYF. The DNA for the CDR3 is TGTGCCTGGAGTGTGGGCACTAGCGTATTCTACGAGCAGTACTTC.

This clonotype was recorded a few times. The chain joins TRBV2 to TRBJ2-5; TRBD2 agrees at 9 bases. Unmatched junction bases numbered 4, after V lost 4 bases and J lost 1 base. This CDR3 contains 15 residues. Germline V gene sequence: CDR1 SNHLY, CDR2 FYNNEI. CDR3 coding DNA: TGTGCCAGCAGTGCGTTGCGGGAGGGCCAAGAGACCCAGTACTTC. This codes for CASSALREGQETQYF.

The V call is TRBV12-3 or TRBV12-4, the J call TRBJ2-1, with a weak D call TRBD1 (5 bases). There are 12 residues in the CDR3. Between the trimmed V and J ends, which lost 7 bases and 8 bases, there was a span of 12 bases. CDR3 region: CASTRLGDEQFF. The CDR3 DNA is TGTGCCAGCACCCGGCTAGGGGATGAGCAGTTCTTC.

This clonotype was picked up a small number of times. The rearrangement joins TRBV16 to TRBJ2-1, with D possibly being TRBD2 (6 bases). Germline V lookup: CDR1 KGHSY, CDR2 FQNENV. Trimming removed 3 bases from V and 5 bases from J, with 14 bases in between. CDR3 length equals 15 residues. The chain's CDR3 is CASSHVVWGDNEQFF. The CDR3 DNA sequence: TGTGCCAGCAGCCACGTGGTTTGGGGGGACAATGAGCAGTTCTTC.

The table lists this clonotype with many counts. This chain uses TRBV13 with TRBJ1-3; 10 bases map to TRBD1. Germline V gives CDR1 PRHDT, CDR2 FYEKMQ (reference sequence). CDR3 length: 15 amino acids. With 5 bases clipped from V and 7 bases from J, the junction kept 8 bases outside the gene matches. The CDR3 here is CASSIRQGAANTIYF. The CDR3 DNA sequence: TGTGCCAGCAGCATCAGACAGGGGGCAGCGAACACCATATATTTT.

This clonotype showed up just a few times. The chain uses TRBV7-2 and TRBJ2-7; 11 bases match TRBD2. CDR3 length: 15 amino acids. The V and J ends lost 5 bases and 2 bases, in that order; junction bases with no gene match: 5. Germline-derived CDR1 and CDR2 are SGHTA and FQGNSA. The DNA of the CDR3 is TGTGCCAGCAGCATACTAGCGGGAGACGCCTACGAGCAGTACTTC. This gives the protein CASSILAGDAYEQYF.

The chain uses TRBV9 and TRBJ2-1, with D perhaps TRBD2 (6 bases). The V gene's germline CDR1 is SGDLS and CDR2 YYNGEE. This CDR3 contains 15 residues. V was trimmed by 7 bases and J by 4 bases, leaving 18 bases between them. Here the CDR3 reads CASGRTMFPYNEQFF. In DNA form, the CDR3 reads TGTGCCAGCGGCCGGACTATGTTCCCTTACAATGAGCAGTTCTTC.

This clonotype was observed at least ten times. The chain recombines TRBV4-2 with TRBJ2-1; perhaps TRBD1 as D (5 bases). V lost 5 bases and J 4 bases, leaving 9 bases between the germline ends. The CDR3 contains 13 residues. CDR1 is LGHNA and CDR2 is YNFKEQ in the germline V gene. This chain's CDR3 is CASSADRYNEQFF. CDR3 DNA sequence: TGTGCCAGCAGCGCTGACAGATACAATGAGCAGTTCTTC.